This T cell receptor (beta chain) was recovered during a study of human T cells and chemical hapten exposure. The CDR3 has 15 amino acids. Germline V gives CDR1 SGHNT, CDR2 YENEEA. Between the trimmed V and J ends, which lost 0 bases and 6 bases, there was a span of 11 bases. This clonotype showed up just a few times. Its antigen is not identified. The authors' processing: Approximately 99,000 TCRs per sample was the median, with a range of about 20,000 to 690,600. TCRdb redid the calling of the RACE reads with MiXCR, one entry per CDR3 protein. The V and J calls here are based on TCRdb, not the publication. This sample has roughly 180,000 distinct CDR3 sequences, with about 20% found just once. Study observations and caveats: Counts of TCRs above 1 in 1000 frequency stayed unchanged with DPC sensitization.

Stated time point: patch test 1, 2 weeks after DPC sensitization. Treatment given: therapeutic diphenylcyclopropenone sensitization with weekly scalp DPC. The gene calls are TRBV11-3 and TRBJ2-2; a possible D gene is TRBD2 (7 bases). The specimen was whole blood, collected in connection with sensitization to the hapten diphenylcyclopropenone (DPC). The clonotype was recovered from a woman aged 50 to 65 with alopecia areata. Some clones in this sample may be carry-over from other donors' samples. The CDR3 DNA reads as TGTGCCAGCAGCTTAGATACAGGGAGGGCCGGGGAGCTGTTTTTT. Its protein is CASSLDTGRAGELFF.